This T cell receptor (beta chain) was documented in a study of T cell changes during pregnancy in multiple sclerosis. V gave up 3 bases and J gave up 2 bases, with 19 bases separating them. Germline V gives CDR1 LGHNA, CDR2 YSLEER. CDR3 length: 17 amino acids. Method: immunoSEQ multiplex PCR; TCRdb's copy keeps in-frame clones and lacks some. The sample lists 70,000 to 95,000 clones; around 94% were seen once. This chain links TRBV4-3 with TRBJ2-5; maybe TRBD1 (6 bases). The starting material was peripheral blood, obtained in the second trimester of pregnancy. This clonotype was obtained from a female donor in good health, enrolled as a control in a pregnancy study. The CDR3, as DNA: TGCGCCAGCAGCCATGTTTGGGGGCGCCCCGTTCAAGAGACCCAGTACTTC. Translation gives CASSHVWGRPVQETQYF.